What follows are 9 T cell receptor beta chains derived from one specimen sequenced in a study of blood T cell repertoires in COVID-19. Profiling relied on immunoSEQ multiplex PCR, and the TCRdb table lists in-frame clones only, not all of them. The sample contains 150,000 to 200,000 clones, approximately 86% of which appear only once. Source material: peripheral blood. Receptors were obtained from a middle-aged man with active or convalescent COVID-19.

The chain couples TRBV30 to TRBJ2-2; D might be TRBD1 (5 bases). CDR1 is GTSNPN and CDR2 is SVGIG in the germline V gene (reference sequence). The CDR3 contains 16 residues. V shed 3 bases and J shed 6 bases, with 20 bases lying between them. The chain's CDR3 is CAWRGSWGQRSGELFF. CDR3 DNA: TGTGCCTGGAGGGGGTCCTGGGGCCAAAGGTCCGGGGAGCTGTTTTTT. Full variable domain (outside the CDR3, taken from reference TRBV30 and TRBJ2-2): SQTIHQWPATLVQPVGSPLSLECTVEGTSNPNLYWYRQAAGRGLQLLFYSVGIGQISSEVPQNLSASRPQDRQFILSSKKLLLSDSGFYLCAWRGSWGQRSGELFFGEGSRLTVL.

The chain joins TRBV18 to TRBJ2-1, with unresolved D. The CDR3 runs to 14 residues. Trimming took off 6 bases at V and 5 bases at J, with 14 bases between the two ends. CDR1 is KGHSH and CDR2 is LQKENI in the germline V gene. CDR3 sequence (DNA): TGTGCCAGCTCGCGTCCCACTTCACACAATGAGCAGTTCTTC. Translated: CASSRPTSHNEQFF.

CDR3 amino acids: CASSQEGVDSPLHF. CDR3 nucleotides: TGCGCCAGCAGCCAAGAAGGAGTGGATTCACCCCTCCACTTT. V is TRBV4-1 and J is TRBJ1-6, with D unclear. Per germline, CDR1 MGHRA and CDR2 YSYEKL. V lost 0 bases and J lost 8, with 8 bases in between. The CDR3 is 14 residues long.

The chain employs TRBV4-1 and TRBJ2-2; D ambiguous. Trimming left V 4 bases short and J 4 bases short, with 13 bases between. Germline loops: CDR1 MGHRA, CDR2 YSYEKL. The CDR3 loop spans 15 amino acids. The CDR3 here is CASSPRGDSTGELFF. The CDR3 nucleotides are TGCGCCAGCAGCCCCAGAGGAGATTCCACCGGGGAGCTGTTTTTT.

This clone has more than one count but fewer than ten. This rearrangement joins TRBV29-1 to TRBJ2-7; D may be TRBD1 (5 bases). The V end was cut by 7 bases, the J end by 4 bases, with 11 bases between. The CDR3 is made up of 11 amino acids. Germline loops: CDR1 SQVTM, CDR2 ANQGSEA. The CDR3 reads CSGQWGYEQYF. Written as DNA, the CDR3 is TGCAGCGGACAGTGGGGATACGAGCAGTACTTC.

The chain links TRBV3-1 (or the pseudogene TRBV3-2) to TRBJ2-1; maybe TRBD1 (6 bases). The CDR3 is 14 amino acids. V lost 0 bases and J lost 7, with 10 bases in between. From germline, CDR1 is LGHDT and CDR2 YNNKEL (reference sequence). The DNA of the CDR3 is TGTGCCAGCAGCCAAGAGGGGGCCAGGAATGAGCAGTTCTTC. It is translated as CASSQEGARNEQFF.

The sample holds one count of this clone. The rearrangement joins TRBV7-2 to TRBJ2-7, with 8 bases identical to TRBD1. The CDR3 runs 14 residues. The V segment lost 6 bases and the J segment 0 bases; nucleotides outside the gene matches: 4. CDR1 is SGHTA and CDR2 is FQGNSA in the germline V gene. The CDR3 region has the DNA TGTGCCAGCAGTCAAGACAGGGGCTCCTACGAGCAGTACTTC. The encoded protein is CASSQDRGSYEQYF. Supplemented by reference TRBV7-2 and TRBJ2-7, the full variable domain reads GAGVSQSPSNKVTEKGKDVELRCDPISGHTALYWYRQSLGQGLEFLIYFQGNSAPDKSGLPSDRFSAERTGGSVSTLTIQRTQQEDSAVYLCASSQDRGSYEQYFGPGTRLTVT.

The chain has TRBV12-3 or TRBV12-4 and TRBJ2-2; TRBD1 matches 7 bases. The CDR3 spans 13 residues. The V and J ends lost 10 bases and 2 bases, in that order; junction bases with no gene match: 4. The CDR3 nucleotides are TGTGCCACCGGACAGGAAAACACCGGGGAGCTGTTTTTT. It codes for CATGQENTGELFF.

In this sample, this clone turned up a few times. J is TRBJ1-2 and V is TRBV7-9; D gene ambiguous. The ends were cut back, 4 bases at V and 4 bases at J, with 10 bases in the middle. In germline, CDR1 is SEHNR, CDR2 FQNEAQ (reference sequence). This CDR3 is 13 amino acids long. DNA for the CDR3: TGTGCCAGCAGCTCCGCCGGGATCTATGGCTACACCTTC. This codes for CASSSAGIYGYTF.